This T cell receptor (beta chain) was found in a study of shared clonotypes between healthy human individuals. Study-level information: Each donor had three CD4 naive, three CD4 memory, two CD8 naive and one CD8 memory plate.

Per sorted-subset replicate PCR, input was approximately 0.2 ug DNA, representing tens of thousands of T cell genomes. The repertoire was sequenced with immunoSEQ multiplex PCR; TCRdb's copy has only in-frame clones and lacks some. The repertoire includes about 1 million clones, 65% to 75% of them detected once, and roughly 1.5% sits in the top ten. The V and J ends lost 2 bases and 2 bases respectively, with 16 bases between them. The CDR3 is made up of 17 amino acids. Per the germline V gene, CDR1 is ENHRY and CDR2 is SYGVKD. Material for sequencing was memory CD4+ T cells sorted from blood. Subset noted: CD45RA-negative fraction. This chain uses TRBV10-3 with TRBJ1-5; D gene ambiguous. The TCR comes from a man between 18 and 29 years old in good health. For the CDR3, the DNA is TGTGCCATCAGTGAGCTGGCAACGCCGGGTCGCAATCAGCCCCAGCATTTT. Protein sequence: CAISELATPGRNQPQHF.